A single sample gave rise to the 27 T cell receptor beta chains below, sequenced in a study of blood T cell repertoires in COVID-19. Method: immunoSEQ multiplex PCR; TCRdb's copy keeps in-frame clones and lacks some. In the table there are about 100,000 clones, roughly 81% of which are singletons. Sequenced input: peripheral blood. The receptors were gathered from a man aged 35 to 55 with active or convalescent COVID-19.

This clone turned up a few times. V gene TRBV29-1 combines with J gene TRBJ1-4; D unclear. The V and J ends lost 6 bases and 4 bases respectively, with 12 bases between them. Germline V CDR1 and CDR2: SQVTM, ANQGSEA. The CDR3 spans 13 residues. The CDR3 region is CSVWRANNEKLFF. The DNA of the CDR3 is TGCAGCGTATGGAGAGCAAATAATGAAAAACTGTTTTTT.

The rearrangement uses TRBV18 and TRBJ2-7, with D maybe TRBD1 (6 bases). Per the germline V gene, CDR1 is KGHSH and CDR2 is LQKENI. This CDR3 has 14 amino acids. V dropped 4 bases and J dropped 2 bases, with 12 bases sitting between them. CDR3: CASSQRDTAYEQYF. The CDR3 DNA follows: TGTGCCAGCTCACAACGGGACACCGCCTACGAGCAGTACTTC. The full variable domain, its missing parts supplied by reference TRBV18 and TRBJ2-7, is NAGVMQNPRHLVRRRGQEARLRCSPMKGHSHVYWYRQLPEEGLKFMVYLQKENIIDESGMPKERFSAEFPKEGPSILRIQQVVRGDSAAYFCASSQRDTAYEQYFGPGTRLTVT.

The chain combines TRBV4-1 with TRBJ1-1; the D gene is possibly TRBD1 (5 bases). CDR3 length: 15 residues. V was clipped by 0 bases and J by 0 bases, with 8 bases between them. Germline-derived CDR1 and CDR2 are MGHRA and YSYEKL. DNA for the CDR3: TGCGCCAGCAGCCAAGAAAGGGGCCTGAACACTGAAGCTTTCTTT. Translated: CASSQERGLNTEAFF.

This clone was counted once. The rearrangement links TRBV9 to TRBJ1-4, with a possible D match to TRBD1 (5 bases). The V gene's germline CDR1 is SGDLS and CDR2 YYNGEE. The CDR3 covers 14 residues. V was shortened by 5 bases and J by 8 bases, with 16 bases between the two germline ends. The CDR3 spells CASSQRGGREKLFF. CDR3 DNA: TGTGCCAGCAGTCAGCGGGGGGGACGGGAAAAACTGTTTTTT.

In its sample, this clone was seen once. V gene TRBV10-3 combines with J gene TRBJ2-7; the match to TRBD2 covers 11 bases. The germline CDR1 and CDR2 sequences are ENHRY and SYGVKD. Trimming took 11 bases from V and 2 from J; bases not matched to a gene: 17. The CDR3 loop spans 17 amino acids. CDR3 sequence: CALSSRGLAGGTYEQYF. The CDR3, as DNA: TGTGCCCTCTCCTCGCGGGGCCTAGCGGGGGGAACCTACGAGCAGTACTTC.

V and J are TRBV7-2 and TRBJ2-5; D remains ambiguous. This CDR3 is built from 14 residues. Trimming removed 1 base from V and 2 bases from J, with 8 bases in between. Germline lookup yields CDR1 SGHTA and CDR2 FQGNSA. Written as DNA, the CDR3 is TGTGCCAGCAGCTTAGTCGCGATTCAAGAGACCCAGTACTTC. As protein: CASSLVAIQETQYF.

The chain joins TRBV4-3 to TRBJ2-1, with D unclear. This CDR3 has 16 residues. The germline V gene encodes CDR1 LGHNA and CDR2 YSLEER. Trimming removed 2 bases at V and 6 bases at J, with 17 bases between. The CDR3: CASSQNFLVTVNEQFF. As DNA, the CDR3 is TGCGCCAGCAGCCAAAATTTTCTAGTAACGGTCAATGAGCAGTTCTTC.

DNA of the CDR3: TGTGCCAGCAGCCCCCCAACAGGGGGCGGTTACGAGCAGTACTTC. Its translation is CASSPPTGGGYEQYF. The rearrangement joins TRBV5-6 to TRBJ2-7, with 9 bases aligning to TRBD1. The junction had 9 bases not matched to a gene; V was cut back by 4 bases and J by 4 bases. Germline loops: CDR1 SGHDT, CDR2 YYEEEE. The CDR3 extends over 15 amino acids.

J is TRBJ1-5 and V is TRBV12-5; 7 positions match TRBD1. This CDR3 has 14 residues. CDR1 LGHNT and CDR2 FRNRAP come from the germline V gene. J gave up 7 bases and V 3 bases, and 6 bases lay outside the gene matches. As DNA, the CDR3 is TGTGCTAGTGGTTTAGTCGACAGGGCCCAGCCCCAGCATTTT. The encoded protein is CASGLVDRAQPQHF.

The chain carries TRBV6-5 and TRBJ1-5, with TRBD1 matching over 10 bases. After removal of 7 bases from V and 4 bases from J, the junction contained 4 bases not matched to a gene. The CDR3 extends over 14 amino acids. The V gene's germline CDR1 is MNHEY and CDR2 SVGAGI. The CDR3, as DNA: TGTGCCAGCATACCGGGACAGGGGAATCAGCCCCAGCATTTT. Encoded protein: CASIPGQGNQPQHF.

CDR3 in amino acids: CASSLGATNEKLFF. Written as DNA, the CDR3 is TGTGCCAGCAGCTTAGGAGCAACTAATGAAAAACTGTTTTTT. The chain recombines TRBV11-2 with TRBJ1-4; D not resolved. There are 14 residues in the CDR3. Germline V lookup: CDR1 SGHAT, CDR2 FQNNGV. V lost 1 base and J lost 0, with 3 bases in between.

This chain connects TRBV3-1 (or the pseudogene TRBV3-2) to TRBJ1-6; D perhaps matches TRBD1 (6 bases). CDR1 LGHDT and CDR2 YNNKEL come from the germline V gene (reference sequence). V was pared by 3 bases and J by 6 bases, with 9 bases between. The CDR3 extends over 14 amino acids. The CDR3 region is CASSQSGVNSPLHF. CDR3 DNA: TGTGCCAGCAGCCAGTCAGGGGTTAATTCACCCCTCCACTTT.

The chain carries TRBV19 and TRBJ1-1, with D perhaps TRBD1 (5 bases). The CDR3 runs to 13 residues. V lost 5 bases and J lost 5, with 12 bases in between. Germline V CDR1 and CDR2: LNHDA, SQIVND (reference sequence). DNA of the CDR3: TGTGCCAGTAGTGAACATGGGGGGACTGAAGCTTTCTTT. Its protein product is CASSEHGGTEAFF. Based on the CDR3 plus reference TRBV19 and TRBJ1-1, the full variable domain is DGGITQSPKYLFRKEGQNVTLSCEQNLNHDAMYWYRQDPGQGLRLIYYSQIVNDFQKGDIAEGYSVSREKKESFPLTVTSAQKNPTAFYLCASSEHGGTEAFFGQGTRLTVV.

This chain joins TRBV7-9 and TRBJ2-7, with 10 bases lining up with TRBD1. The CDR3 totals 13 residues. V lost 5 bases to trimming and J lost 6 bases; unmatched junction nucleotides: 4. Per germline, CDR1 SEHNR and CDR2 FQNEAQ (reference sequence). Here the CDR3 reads CASSVGQGIEQYF. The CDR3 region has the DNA TGTGCCAGCAGCGTGGGACAGGGGATCGAGCAGTACTTC.

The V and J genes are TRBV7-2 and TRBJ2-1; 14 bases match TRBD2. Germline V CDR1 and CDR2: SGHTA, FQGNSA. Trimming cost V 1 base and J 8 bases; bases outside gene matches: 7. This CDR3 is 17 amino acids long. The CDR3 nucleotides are TGTGCCAGCAGCTTAGAAAGGACTAGCGGGGGGTTCGATGAGCAGTTCTTC. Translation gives CASSLERTSGGFDEQFF.

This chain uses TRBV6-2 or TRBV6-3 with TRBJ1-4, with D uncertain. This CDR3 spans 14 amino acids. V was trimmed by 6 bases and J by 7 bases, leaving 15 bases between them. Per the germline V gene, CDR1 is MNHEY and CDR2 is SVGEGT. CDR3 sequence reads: CASSLTQLGEKLFF. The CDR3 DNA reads TGTGCCAGCAGCCTTACCCAACTAGGTGAAAAACTGTTTTTT.

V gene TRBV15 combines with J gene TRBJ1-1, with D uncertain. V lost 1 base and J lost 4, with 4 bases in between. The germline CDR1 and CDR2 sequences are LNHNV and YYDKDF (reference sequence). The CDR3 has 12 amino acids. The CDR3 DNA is TGTGCCACCAGCAGAGTCTCCACTGAAGCTTTCTTT. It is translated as CATSRVSTEAFF.

The CDR3 loop reads CSASSPTNEKLFF. Here the CDR3 DNA reads TGCAGTGCTAGTAGCCCAACTAATGAAAAACTGTTTTTT. J is TRBJ1-4 and V is TRBV20-1; D gene uncertain. The CDR3 extends over 13 amino acids. The ends were cut back, 3 bases at V and 0 bases at J, with 5 bases in the middle. The germline V gene encodes CDR1 DFQATT and CDR2 SNEGSKA (reference sequence).

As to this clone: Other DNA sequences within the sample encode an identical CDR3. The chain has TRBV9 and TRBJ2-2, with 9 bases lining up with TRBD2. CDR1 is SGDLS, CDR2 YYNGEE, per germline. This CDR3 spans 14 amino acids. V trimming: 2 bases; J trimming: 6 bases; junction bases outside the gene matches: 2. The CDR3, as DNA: TGTGCCAGCAGCGTGGGCGGGGGGGCCGGGGAGCTGTTTTTT. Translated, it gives CASSVGGGAGELFF.

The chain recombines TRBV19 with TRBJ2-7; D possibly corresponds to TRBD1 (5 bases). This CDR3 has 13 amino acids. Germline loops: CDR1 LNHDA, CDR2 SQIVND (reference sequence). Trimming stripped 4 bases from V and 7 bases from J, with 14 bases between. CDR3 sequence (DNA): TGTGCCAGTAGTAGCCAGGGCCACCGGGAGCAGTACTTC. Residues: CASSSQGHREQYF.

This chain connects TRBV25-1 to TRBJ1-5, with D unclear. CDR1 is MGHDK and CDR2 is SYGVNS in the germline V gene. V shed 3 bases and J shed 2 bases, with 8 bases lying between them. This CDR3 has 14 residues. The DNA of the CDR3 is TGTGCCAGCAGTGACCGGGTTGGCAATCAGCCCCAGCATTTT. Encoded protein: CASSDRVGNQPQHF.

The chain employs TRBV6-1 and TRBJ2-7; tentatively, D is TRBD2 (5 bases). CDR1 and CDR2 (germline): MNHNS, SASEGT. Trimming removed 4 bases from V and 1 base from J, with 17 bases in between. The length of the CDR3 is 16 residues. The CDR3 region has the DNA TGTGCCAGCAGTGGGGGAGAGGGAACCCCGTCCTACGAGCAGTACTTC. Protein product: CASSGGEGTPSYEQYF.

The CDR3 spells CASRARGAGETQYF. The CDR3 DNA sequence: TGTGCCAGTAGGGCCCGGGGGGCGGGAGAGACCCAGTACTTC. This sequence joins TRBV19 and TRBJ2-5; TRBD2 is a possible D gene (7 bases). Looked up from germline, CDR1 is LNHDA and CDR2 is SQIVND (reference sequence). The V gene lost 6 bases and the J gene lost 4 bases, with 15 bases spanning the gap. This CDR3 contains 14 residues. Using reference TRBV19 and TRBJ2-5 for the parts outside the CDR3, the full variable domain is DGGITQSPKYLFRKEGQNVTLSCEQNLNHDAMYWYRQDPGQGLRLIYYSQIVNDFQKGDIAEGYSVSREKKESFPLTVTSAQKNPTAFYLCASRARGAGETQYFGPGTRLLVL.

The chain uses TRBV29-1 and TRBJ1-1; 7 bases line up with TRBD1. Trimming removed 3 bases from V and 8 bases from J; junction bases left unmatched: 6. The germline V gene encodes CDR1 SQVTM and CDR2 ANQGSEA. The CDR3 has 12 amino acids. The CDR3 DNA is TGCAGCGTTGAGCGGGCAGGGGGGGAAGCTTTCTTT. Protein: CSVERAGGEAFF.

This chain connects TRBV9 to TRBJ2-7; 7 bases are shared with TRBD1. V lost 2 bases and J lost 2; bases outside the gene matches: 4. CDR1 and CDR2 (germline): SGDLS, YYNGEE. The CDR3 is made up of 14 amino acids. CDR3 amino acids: CASSVTGSPYEQYF. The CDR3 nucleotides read TGTGCCAGCAGCGTGACAGGGAGCCCCTACGAGCAGTACTTC.

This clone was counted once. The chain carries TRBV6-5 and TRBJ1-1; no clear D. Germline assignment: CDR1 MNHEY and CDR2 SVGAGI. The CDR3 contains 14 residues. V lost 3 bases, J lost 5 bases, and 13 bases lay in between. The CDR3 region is CASSYLERGTEAFF. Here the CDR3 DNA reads TGTGCCAGCAGTTATCTGGAGAGAGGGACTGAAGCTTTCTTT.

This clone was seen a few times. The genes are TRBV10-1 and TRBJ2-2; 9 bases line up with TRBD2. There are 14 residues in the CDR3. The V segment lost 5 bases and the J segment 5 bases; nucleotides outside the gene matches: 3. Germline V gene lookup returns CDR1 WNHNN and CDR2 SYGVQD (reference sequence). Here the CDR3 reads CASSSGGWTGELFF. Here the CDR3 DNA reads TGCGCCAGCAGTAGCGGGGGGTGGACCGGGGAGCTGTTTTTT.